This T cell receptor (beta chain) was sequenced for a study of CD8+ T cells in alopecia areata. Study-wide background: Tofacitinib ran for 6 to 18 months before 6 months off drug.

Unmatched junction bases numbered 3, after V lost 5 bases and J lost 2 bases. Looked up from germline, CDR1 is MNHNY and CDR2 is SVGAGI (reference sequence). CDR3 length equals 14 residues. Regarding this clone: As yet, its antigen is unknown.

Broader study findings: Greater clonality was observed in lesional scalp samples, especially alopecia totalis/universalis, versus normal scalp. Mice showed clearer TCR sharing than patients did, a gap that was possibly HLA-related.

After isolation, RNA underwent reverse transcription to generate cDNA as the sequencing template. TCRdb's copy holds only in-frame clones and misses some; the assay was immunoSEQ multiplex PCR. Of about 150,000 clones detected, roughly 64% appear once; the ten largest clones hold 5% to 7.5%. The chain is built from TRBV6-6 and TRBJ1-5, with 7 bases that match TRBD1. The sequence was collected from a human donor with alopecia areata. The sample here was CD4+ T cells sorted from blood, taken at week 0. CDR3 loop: CASSTGQGNQPQHF. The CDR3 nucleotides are TGTGCCAGCAGTACCGGACAGGGCAATCAGCCCCAGCATTTT.